Shown below are 19 T cell receptor beta chains from a single sample sequenced in a study of OX40 agonist ivuxolimab in advanced cancers. Profiled with immunoSEQ multiplex PCR; TCRdb holds only in-frame clones, not every one. This table holds tens of thousands of clones, 90% to 95% found once. Sequenced here: CD4+ or CD8+ T cells sorted from blood, sampled in a trial of the OX40 agonist ivuxolimab. These receptors all come from an adult with an advanced solid tumor such as melanoma, head and neck, liver or kidney cancer.

The V gene is TRBV7-8, the J gene TRBJ1-5; D perhaps matches TRBD1 (5 bases). Trimming stripped 1 base from V and 0 bases from J, with 7 bases between. Germline V CDR1 and CDR2: SGHVS, FQNEAQ. The CDR3 has 15 residues. CDR3 coding DNA: TGTGCCAGCAGCTTAGGGGGGTTTAGCAATCAGCCCCAGCATTTT. Translating gives CASSLGGFSNQPQHF.

V usage is TRBV7-2 and J usage is TRBJ2-2; 9 positions agree with TRBD2. The junction had 3 bases not matched to a gene; V was cut back by 6 bases and J by 1 base. The germline gives CDR1 SGHTA, CDR2 FQGNSA. This CDR3 comprises 15 residues. The CDR3 spells CASRSTSGNTGELFF. CDR3 DNA sequence: TGTGCCAGCAGGTCGACTAGCGGGAACACCGGGGAGCTGTTTTTT.

This rearrangement joins TRBV4-2 to TRBJ2-5; perhaps TRBD2 as D (5 bases). From germline, CDR1 is LGHNA and CDR2 YNFKEQ. The V end lost 0 bases, the J end lost 7 bases, and 15 bases lay between the germline ends. The CDR3 runs 15 residues. CDR3 loop: CASSQDPTERVTQYF. DNA of the CDR3: TGTGCCAGCAGCCAAGACCCGACTGAGAGGGTGACCCAGTACTTC.

The V call is TRBV4-3, the J call TRBJ2-7; D is perhaps TRBD2 (5 bases). The germline V gene has CDR1 LGHNA and CDR2 YSLEER. This CDR3 region has 17 residues. The V end lost 0 bases, the J end lost 0 bases, and 15 bases lay between the germline ends. CDR3 in amino acids: CASSQELGAVVSYEQYF. The CDR3 DNA sequence: TGCGCCAGCAGCCAAGAACTCGGAGCGGTCGTCTCCTACGAGCAGTACTTC.

This sequence joins TRBV28 and TRBJ2-3; no clear D gene. With 6 bases removed from V and 6 bases from J, the gap between germline ends came to 10 bases. The CDR3 contains 12 residues. In germline, CDR1 is MDHEN, CDR2 SYDVKM. The CDR3, as DNA: TGTGCCAGCAGACTCCTCGGGGATACGCAGTATTTT. Translation gives CASRLLGDTQYF.

The chain carries TRBV10-3 and TRBJ2-7, with D tentatively TRBD1 or TRBD2 (6 bases each). Deletions cut 0 bases from V and 5 bases from J, with 8 bases between. The length of the CDR3 is 13 residues. Germline V gene data show CDR1 as ENHRY and CDR2 as SYGVKD. The CDR3 sequence is CAISESGGHEQYF. CDR3 bases: TGTGCCATCAGTGAGTCGGGGGGCCACGAGCAGTACTTC.

The chain recombines TRBV5-6 with TRBJ2-7; unclear D gene. The V gene's germline CDR1 is SGHDT and CDR2 YYEEEE. The V and J ends lost 1 base and 3 bases respectively, with 11 bases between them. The CDR3 loop spans 14 amino acids. The CDR3: CASSLWPTSYEQYF. CDR3 DNA sequence: TGTGCCAGCAGCTTGTGGCCGACAAGCTACGAGCAGTACTTC. Supplemented by reference TRBV5-6 and TRBJ2-7, the full variable domain reads DAGVTQSPTHLIKTRGQQVTLRCSPKSGHDTVSWYQQALGQGPQFIFQYYEEEERQRGNFPDRFSGHQFPNYSSELNVNALLLGDSALYLCASSLWPTSYEQYFGPGTRLTVT.

This chain uses TRBV28 with TRBJ2-7; tentative D call: TRBD2 (7 bases). The CDR3 length is 14 residues. Germline values: CDR1 MDHEN, CDR2 SYDVKM. Between the trimmed V and J ends, which lost 3 bases and 4 bases, there was a span of 13 bases. The CDR3: CASSLGGRIYEQYF. DNA for the CDR3: TGTGCCAGCAGTTTGGGGGGGCGCATATACGAGCAGTACTTC.

The chain carries TRBV9 and TRBJ2-5; D perhaps matches TRBD1 (5 bases). The germline gives CDR1 SGDLS, CDR2 YYNGEE. The CDR3 has 14 residues. V was cut by 0 bases and J by 0 bases, with 6 bases left in between. CDR3 DNA: TGTGCCAGCAGCGTAGCAGGGTACCAAGAGACCCAGTACTTC. It yields the protein CASSVAGYQETQYF.

The J gene is TRBJ2-7, the V gene TRBV11-2; no clear D. Trimming took 7 bases from V and 7 from J, leaving 17 bases between them. CDR1 is SGHAT, CDR2 FQNNGV, per germline. The CDR3 has 13 residues. The CDR3 coding sequence is TGTGCCAGCACCCCGGGTTTCCCTTGGGAGCAGTACTTC. The encoded protein is CASTPGFPWEQYF.

CDR3 sequence (DNA): TGTGCCAGCAGCTTCCGGGGGGCGGCTAATGAAAAACTGTTTTTT. The encoded protein is CASSFRGAANEKLFF. The rearrangement joins TRBV11-2 to TRBJ1-4; possible D gene TRBD1, 6 bases. This CDR3 spans 15 amino acids. Trimming pared 3 bases from V and 3 bases from J, leaving 11 bases between. Germline loops: CDR1 SGHAT, CDR2 FQNNGV.

The chain is built from TRBV28 and TRBJ2-3; the D is unclear. Per germline, CDR1 MDHEN and CDR2 SYDVKM. The CDR3 runs to 14 residues. Trimming stripped 3 bases from V and 3 bases from J, with 10 bases between. CDR3 sequence (DNA): TGTGCCAGCAGTTTTTGGATGAAAACAGATACGCAGTATTTT. It yields the protein CASSFWMKTDTQYF.

This sequence joins TRBV11-2 and TRBJ2-5; D not resolved. V gave up 0 bases and J gave up 5 bases, with 16 bases separating them. CDR3 length equals 16 residues. Germline CDR1 and CDR2: SGHAT and FQNNGV. In DNA, the CDR3 is TGTGCCAGCAGCTTAGAAGGCGGCCCAGGCCGGGAGACCCAGTACTTC. Encoded protein: CASSLEGGPGRETQYF.

V is TRBV7-7 and J is TRBJ2-5; D is possibly TRBD2 (7 bases). From germline, CDR1 is SSHAT and CDR2 FNYEAQ (reference sequence). The germline V and J ends were trimmed by 0 bases and 5 bases, with 13 bases remaining between them. The CDR3 has 15 residues. The CDR3 DNA reads as TGTGCCAGCAGCTTAGCGGGGGGGCCTCTCGAGACCCAGTACTTC. As protein: CASSLAGGPLETQYF.

This clone appeared a single time. The V call is TRBV28, the J call TRBJ2-7, with 7 positions matching TRBD1. CDR1 is MDHEN, CDR2 SYDVKM, per germline. V lost 5 bases, J lost 0 bases, and 7 bases stayed unmatched. The CDR3 runs to 15 residues. CDR3 sequence: CASSVPGQSSYEQYF. The DNA of the CDR3 is TGTGCCAGCAGTGTACCGGGACAGAGCTCCTACGAGCAGTACTTC.

CDR3 bases: TGTGCCAGCAGCCAAGAGGGTACAGGCCGTAGGAACACTGAAGCTTTCTTT. Its translation: CASSQEGTGRRNTEAFF. The J gene is TRBJ1-1, the V gene TRBV4-2, with D possibly being TRBD1 (5 bases). This CDR3 has 17 amino acids. CDR1 is LGHNA, CDR2 YNFKEQ, per germline. V was clipped by 0 bases and J by 1 base, with 15 bases between them.

The J gene is TRBJ1-4, the V gene TRBV7-9; the D gene is possibly TRBD1 (5 bases). Germline lookup yields CDR1 SEHNR and CDR2 FQNEAQ (reference sequence). The CDR3 contains 14 residues. Trimming left V 5 bases short and J 11 bases short, with 18 bases between. The CDR3 here is CASSRDDWIGKLFF. In DNA, the CDR3 is TGTGCCAGCAGCCGGGACGATTGGATTGGGAAACTGTTTTTT.

This clone was found a few times. The V call is TRBV7-9, the J call TRBJ2-1; D perhaps matches TRBD1 (6 bases). The CDR3 has 15 amino acids. V was shortened by 1 base and J by 4 bases, with 11 bases between the two germline ends. Germline V gives CDR1 SEHNR, CDR2 FQNEAQ (reference sequence). The CDR3 DNA reads as TGTGCCAGCAGCTTAGGAGGGACACCTTACAATGAGCAGTTCTTC. Residues: CASSLGGTPYNEQFF.

This clone showed up just once. The rearrangement links TRBV7-8 to TRBJ1-1; D is ambiguous. This CDR3 has 13 amino acids. The germline V gene encodes CDR1 SGHVS and CDR2 FQNEAQ. V lost 1 base and J 10 bases, leaving 13 bases between the germline ends. The CDR3 sequence: CASSLVSGSTAFF. The CDR3 bases are TGTGCCAGCAGCTTAGTTTCGGGTAGTACAGCTTTCTTT. The whole variable domain, filled in from reference TRBV7-8 and TRBJ1-1, reads GAGVSQSPRYKVAKRGQDVALRCDPISGHVSLFWYQQALGQGPEFLTYFQNEAQLDKSGLPSDRFFAERPEGSVSTLKIQRTQQEDSAVYLCASSLVSGSTAFFGQGTRLTVV.